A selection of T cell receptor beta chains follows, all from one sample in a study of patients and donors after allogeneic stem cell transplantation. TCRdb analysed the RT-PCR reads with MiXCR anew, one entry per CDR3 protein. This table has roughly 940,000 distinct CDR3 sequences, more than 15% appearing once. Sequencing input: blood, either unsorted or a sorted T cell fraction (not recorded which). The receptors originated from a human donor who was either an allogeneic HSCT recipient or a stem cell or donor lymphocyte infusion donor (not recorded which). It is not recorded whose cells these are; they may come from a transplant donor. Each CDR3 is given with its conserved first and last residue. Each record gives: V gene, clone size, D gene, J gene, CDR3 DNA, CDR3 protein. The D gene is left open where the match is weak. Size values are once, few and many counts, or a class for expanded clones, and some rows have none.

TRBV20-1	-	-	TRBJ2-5	TGCAGTGCTAGACGGAGCAAAGAGACCCAGTACTTC	CSARRSKETQYF
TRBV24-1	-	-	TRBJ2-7	TGTGCCACCAGTGATAGGACAGTGGGGATCTACGAGCAGTACTTC	CATSDRTVGIYEQYF
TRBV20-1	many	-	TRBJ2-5	TGCAGTGCCGGGCAAGAGACCCAGTACTTC	CSAGQETQYF
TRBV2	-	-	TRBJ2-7	TGTGCCAGCAAAGACAGTCCAACCTCCTACGAGCAGTACTTC	CASKDSPTSYEQYF
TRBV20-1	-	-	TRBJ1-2	TGCAGTGCTGTTCCGGGGGCGGGCGGCTACACCTTC	CSAVPGAGGYTF
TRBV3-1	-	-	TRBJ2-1	TGTGCCAGCGGATGGGGGGACTACAATGAGCAGTTCTTC	CASGWGDYNEQFF
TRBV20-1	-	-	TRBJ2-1	TGCAGTGCTAGCGTACGATATGAGCAGTTCTTC	CSASVRYEQFF
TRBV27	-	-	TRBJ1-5	TGTGCCAGCAGTTCCGAACGCCAGGGGAAGAGGCCCCAGCATTTT	CASSSERQGKRPQHF
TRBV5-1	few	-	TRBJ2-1	TGCGCCAGCAGCTTGGTCTCGAATCGGGGCTATGAGCAGTTCTTC	CASSLVSNRGYEQFF
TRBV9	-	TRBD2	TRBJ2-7	TGTGCCAGCAGCAGGGAGCGGGAGGGCTACGAGCAGTACTTC	CASSREREGYEQYF
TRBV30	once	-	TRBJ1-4	TGTGCCTGGAGTGCTTCAGGGAGGGGCGAAAAACTGTTTTTT	CAWSASGRGEKLFF
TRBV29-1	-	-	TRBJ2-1	TGCAGCGTGACAGATCCTAGCTCCTACAATGAGCAGTTCTTC	CSVTDPSSYNEQFF
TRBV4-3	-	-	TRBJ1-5	TGCGCCAGCAGCCAAGATCTGGACTTCCTGCGGGTTTTT	CASSQDLDFLRVF
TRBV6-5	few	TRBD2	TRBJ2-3	TGTGCCAGCAGTTACTCTGGGGGACTAGCGAACACAGATACGCAGTATTTT	CASSYSGGLANTDTQYF
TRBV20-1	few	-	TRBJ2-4	TGCAGTGTTTATCTAGCCAAAAACATTCAGTACTTC	CSVYLAKNIQYF
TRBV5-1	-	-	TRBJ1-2	TGCGCCAGCCGTCGATCGGGGGGGGATTTCTATGGCTACACCTTC	CASRRSGGDFYGYTF
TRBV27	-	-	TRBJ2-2	TGTGCCAGCAGTTTCCAGGGGAGGAACACCGGGGAGCTGTTTTTT	CASSFQGRNTGELFF
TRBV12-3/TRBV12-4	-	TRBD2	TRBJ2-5	TGTGCCAGCCGCCATGTCGGCGGGGGGCAAGAGACCCAGTACTTC	CASRHVGGGQETQYF
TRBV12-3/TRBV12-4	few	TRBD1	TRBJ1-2	TGTGCCAGCAGTCTGGGCCGGAGGGGGCAGGACTATGGCTACACCTTC	CASSLGRRGQDYGYTF
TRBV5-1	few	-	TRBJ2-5	TGCGCCAGCAGCTTGACTAGCCGTATTGAAGAGACCCAGTACTTC	CASSLTSRIEETQYF
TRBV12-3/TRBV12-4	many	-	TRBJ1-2	TGTGCCAGCAGTTCCCTTAATTCACTTCATGGCTACACCTTC	CASSSLNSLHGYTF
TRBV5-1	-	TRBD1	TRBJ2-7	TGCGCCAGCAGCTTATTACAGGGGGTCGAGCAGTACTTC	CASSLLQGVEQYF
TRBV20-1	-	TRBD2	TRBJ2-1	TGCAGTGCTAGATCCGGGACTAGCGGGGGATCTGAGCAGTTCTTC	CSARSGTSGGSEQFF
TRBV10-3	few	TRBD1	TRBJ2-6	TGTGCCATCAGTGAGTCGAATCAGGGGGCCCTCTCTGGGGCCAACGTCCTGACTTTC	CAISESNQGALSGANVLTF
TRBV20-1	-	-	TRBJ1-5	TGCAGTGCTAGAATCAGGGGCGCTCAGCCCCAGCATTTT	CSARIRGAQPQHF
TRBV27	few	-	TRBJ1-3	TGTGCCAGCCAGGCCTCAGGGTCCTCTGGAAACACCATATATTTT	CASQASGSSGNTIYF
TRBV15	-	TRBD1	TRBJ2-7	TGTGCCACCAGCACTTACAGGGGAGAGGGGGAGCAGTACTTC	CATSTYRGEGEQYF
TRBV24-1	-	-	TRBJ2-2	TGTGCCACCAGTGATTTGCGAACAGGGGAGGCCGGGGAGCTGTTTTTT	CATSDLRTGEAGELFF
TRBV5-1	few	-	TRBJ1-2	TGCGCCAGCAAGAACTCGACAGGCCCCTATGGCTACACCTTC	CASKNSTGPYGYTF
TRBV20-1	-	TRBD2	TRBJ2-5	TGCAGTGCTCTGGGACTAGCGGTAGAGACCCAGTACTTC	CSALGLAVETQYF
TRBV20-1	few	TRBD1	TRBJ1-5	TGCAGTGCTAGAGATTCCGGGGGACAGGGACAGCCCCAGCATTTT	CSARDSGGQGQPQHF
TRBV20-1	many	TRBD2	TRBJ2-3	TGCAGTGCCGGGTCCCCTAGCGGGAGGTCAGATACGCAGTATTTT	CSAGSPSGRSDTQYF